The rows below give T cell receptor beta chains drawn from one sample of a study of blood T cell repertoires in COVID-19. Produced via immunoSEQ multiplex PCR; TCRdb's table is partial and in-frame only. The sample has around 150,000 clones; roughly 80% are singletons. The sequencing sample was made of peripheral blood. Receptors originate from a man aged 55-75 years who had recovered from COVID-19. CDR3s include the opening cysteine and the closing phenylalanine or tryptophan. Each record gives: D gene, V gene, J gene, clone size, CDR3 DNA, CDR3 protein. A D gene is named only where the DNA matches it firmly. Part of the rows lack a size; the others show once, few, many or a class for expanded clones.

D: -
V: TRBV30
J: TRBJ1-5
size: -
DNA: TGTGCCTGGAGTACGGGAAGGGATCAGCCCCAGCATTTT
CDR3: CAWSTGRDQPQHF

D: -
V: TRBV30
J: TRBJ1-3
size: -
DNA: TGTGCCTGGAGCAGGCGCGTCTCTGGAAACACCATATATTTT
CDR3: CAWSRRVSGNTIYF

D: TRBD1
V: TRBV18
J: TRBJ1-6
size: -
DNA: TGTGCCAGCTCACCACCGTCGGGACAGGATAATTCACCCCTCCACTTT
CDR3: CASSPPSGQDNSPLHF

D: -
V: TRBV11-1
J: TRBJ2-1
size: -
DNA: TGTGCCAGCAGCTTAGATGTCTCCTTGGGGGGTGATGAGCAGTTCTTC
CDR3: CASSLDVSLGGDEQFF

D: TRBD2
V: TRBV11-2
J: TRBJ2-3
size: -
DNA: TGTGCCAGCAGCCGGACTAGCGGATACACAGATACGCAGTATTTT
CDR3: CASSRTSGYTDTQYF

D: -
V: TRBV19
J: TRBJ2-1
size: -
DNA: TGTGCCAGTAGTATAGCGGCTGCCCCATCGGGCTCCTACAATGAGCAGTTCTTC
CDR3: CASSIAAAPSGSYNEQFF

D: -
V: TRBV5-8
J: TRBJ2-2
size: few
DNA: TGTGCCAGCAGCTTCGGGTCGAACACCGGGGAGCTGTTTTTT
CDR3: CASSFGSNTGELFF

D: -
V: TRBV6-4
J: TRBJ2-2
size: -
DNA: TGTGCCAGCAGTGGGGACACCTTGGCCGGGGAGCTGTTTTTT
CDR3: CASSGDTLAGELFF

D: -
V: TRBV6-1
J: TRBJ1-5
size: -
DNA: TGTGCCAGCAGTACAACAGGGAGCAATCAGCCCCAGCATTTT
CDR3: CASSTTGSNQPQHF

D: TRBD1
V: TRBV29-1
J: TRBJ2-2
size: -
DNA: TGCAGCGTTGGACAGGGTACGGGCGGGGAGCTGTTTTTT
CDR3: CSVGQGTGGELFF